A selection of T cell receptor beta chains follows, all from one sample in a study of blood T cells in healthy people across ages. MiXCR was run by TCRdb on the 5' RACE reads, yielding one entry per CDR3 protein. The data show 1.2 million to 1.5 million distinct CDR3 sequences, with about 43% seen just once and 7.9% held by the top ten. Sequenced: blood. These receptors all stem from a woman aged 18-29 years in good health. CDR3s include the opening cysteine and the closing phenylalanine or tryptophan. A D gene is named only where the DNA matches it firmly. The size of a clone is reported for some rows only, either as once, few or many, or as a class for expanded clones.

J | D | size | V | CDR3 | DNA
TRBJ2-3 | TRBD2 | - | TRBV9 | CASSVAGAGRTDTQYF | TGTGCCAGCAGCGTAGCGGGAGCGGGGAGGACAGATACGCAGTATTTT
TRBJ2-6 | - | - | TRBV6-6 | CASSYSLSGANVLTF | TGTGCCAGCAGTTACTCCCTATCTGGGGCCAACGTCCTGACTTTC
TRBJ2-7 | TRBD1 | many | TRBV6-2/TRBV6-3 | CASLEPVGTGRYEQYF | TGTGCCAGCTTGGAACCCGTGGGGACAGGACGATACGAGCAGTACTTC
TRBJ1-5 | - | - | TRBV2 | CASGRDGGQPQHF | TGTGCCAGCGGACGGGACGGCGGTCAGCCCCAGCATTTT
TRBJ1-1 | - | - | TRBV27 | CASSLRQQHTEAFF | TGTGCCAGCAGTTTACGCCAGCAGCACACTGAAGCTTTCTTT
TRBJ1-2 | TRBD1 | few | TRBV7-2 | CASSLRGGQGVGYTF | TGTGCCAGCAGCCTACGGGGGGGACAGGGGGTCGGCTACACCTTC
TRBJ1-5 | - | - | TRBV4-1 | CASSQLPVNQPQHF | TGCGCCAGCAGCCAATTGCCGGTAAATCAGCCCCAGCATTTT
TRBJ2-7 | - | - | TRBV2 | CASSAGVGDEQYF | TGTGCCAGCAGTGCTGGTGTGGGGGACGAGCAGTACTTC
TRBJ2-5 | TRBD1 | - | TRBV27 | CASSPIDRVGETQYF | TGTGCCAGCAGTCCTATCGACAGGGTTGGAGAGACCCAGTACTTC
TRBJ2-7 | TRBD1 | few | TRBV2 | CASSDGQGPSYEQYF | TGTGCCAGCAGTGATGGACAGGGGCCCTCCTACGAGCAGTACTTC
TRBJ2-3 | TRBD2 | - | TRBV29-1 | CSALTSGRTTSTDTQYF | TGCAGCGCCTTGACTAGCGGGAGGACCACCAGCACAGATACGCAGTATTTT
TRBJ1-2 | - | few | TRBV12-3/TRBV12-4 | CASSLYGRGGSGYTF | TGTGCCAGCAGTTTATACGGCAGGGGAGGGTCAGGCTACACCTTC
TRBJ2-7 | TRBD1 | - | TRBV10-3 | CAISERTGGDEQYF | TGTGCCATCAGTGAGAGGACAGGGGGCGACGAGCAGTACTTC
TRBJ1-5 | TRBD1 | - | TRBV2 | CASTGTAEWQPQHF | TGTGCCAGCACCGGGACAGCAGAATGGCAGCCCCAGCATTTT
TRBJ1-2 | - | - | TRBV4-1 | CASSQDIDGPYYGYTF | TGCGCCAGCAGCCAAGATATAGACGGACCCTACTATGGCTACACCTTC
TRBJ1-1 | TRBD1 | - | TRBV6-5 | CASSYRSGGTEAFF | TGTGCCAGCAGTTACCGGTCAGGGGGCACTGAAGCTTTCTTT
TRBJ2-3 | - | - | TRBV6-1 | CASRPSPPDTQYF | TGTGCCAGCAGGCCTAGCCCTCCGGATACGCAGTATTTT
TRBJ1-6 | - | - | TRBV9 | CASSVGRSPLHF | TGTGCCAGCAGCGTAGGGAGATCACCCCTCCACTTT
TRBJ1-2 | TRBD1 | few | TRBV7-9 | CASSSRDSETGGYGYTF | TGTGCCAGCAGCTCCCGGGACAGCGAAACGGGGGGTTATGGCTACACCTTC
TRBJ2-7 | - | - | TRBV5-6 | CASSPDGAGYEQYF | TGTGCCAGCAGCCCGGACGGAGCCGGCTACGAGCAGTACTTC
TRBJ1-2 | TRBD1 | once | TRBV9 | CASSTGTGLLAYGYTF | TGTGCCAGCAGCACCGGGACAGGGCTCCTGGCCTATGGCTACACCTTC
TRBJ2-1 | - | - | TRBV9 | CASNGSERGNEQFF | TGTGCCAGCAACGGGAGTGAGAGGGGCAACGAGCAGTTCTTC
TRBJ2-5 | TRBD2 | - | TRBV2 | CASTANSGGAWTQYF | TGTGCCAGCACGGCAAATAGCGGGGGGGCCTGGACCCAGTACTTC
TRBJ1-5 | - | few | TRBV6-1 | CASSTGISNQPQHF | TGTGCCAGCAGTACAGGAATTAGCAATCAGCCCCAGCATTTT
TRBJ1-2 | - | - | TRBV9 | CASSEGWVNYGYTF | TGTGCCAGCAGCGAGGGATGGGTTAACTATGGCTACACCTTC
TRBJ2-3 | TRBD2 | - | TRBV28 | CASSSPGTSGGAFETDTQYF | TGTGCCAGCAGTTCACCCGGGACTAGCGGGGGGGCCTTTGAGACAGATACGCAGTATTTT
TRBJ2-3 | TRBD2 | few | TRBV4-2 | CASSHPTSVDADTQYF | TGTGCCAGCAGCCACCCGACTAGCGTGGATGCAGATACGCAGTATTTT
TRBJ1-5 | - | - | TRBV25-1 | CASSWGKGNQPQHF | TGTGCCAGCAGTTGGGGGAAGGGCAATCAGCCCCAGCATTTT
TRBJ2-1 | - | - | TRBV5-1 | CAGRPGGTGGDEQFF | TGCGCCGGCAGACCGGGGGGGACAGGAGGCGATGAGCAGTTCTTC
TRBJ2-7 | - | - | TRBV14 | CASSQEARGYLHEQYF | TGTGCCAGCAGCCAAGAAGCTCGAGGGTATCTCCACGAGCAGTACTTC
TRBJ2-7 | - | many | TRBV5-1 | CASSLLREVEQYF | TGCGCCAGCAGCTTGCTCAGGGAAGTTGAGCAGTACTTC
TRBJ2-7 | - | - | TRBV10-3 | CAISEVAGSYEQYF | TGTGCCATCAGTGAAGTGGCGGGCTCCTACGAGCAGTACTTC
TRBJ2-5 | TRBD1 | many | TRBV12-3/TRBV12-4 | CASTMTGFGETQYF | TGTGCCAGCACCATGACAGGGTTCGGAGAGACCCAGTACTTC
TRBJ2-1 | - | many | TRBV29-1 | CSVEDGFSYNEQFF | TGCAGCGTTGAAGACGGATTCTCCTACAATGAGCAGTTCTTC
TRBJ2-1 | TRBD2 | - | TRBV12-3/TRBV12-4 | CAISLVGAGGQQFF | TGTGCCATCAGTTTAGTCGGGGCGGGGGGGCAGCAGTTCTTC
TRBJ2-3 | - | many | TRBV4-1 | CASSQDLGTDTQYF | TGCGCCAGCAGCCAAGATTTGGGCACAGATACGCAGTATTTT
TRBJ2-1 | - | - | TRBV5-1 | CASALRGSSEGDEQFF | TGCGCCAGTGCCCTTCGGGGGTCTAGCGAGGGAGATGAGCAGTTCTTC
TRBJ2-1 | - | - | TRBV20-1 | CSAPNPGGSSYNEQFF | TGCAGTGCTCCGAATCCCGGTGGCTCATCCTACAATGAGCAGTTCTTC
TRBJ2-3 | - | - | TRBV6-5 | CASRGPGLPSDTQYF | TGTGCCAGCCGAGGCCCGGGACTCCCTTCCGATACGCAGTATTTT
TRBJ1-2 | TRBD1 | - | TRBV29-1 | CSVADRGGYGYTF | TGCAGCGTTGCGGACAGGGGGGGCTATGGCTACACCTTC
TRBJ2-3 | TRBD2 | - | TRBV7-9 | CASSLGLAGSADTQYF | TGTGCCAGCAGCTTAGGGCTAGCGGGGAGCGCAGATACGCAGTATTTT
TRBJ2-7 | TRBD2 | few | TRBV27 | CASRTGLAGYEQYF | TGTGCCAGCAGGACAGGACTAGCGGGCTACGAGCAGTACTTC
TRBJ2-7 | - | few | TRBV6-6 | CASRPTPTPGAYEQYF | TGTGCCAGCAGACCCACTCCGACACCAGGAGCCTACGAGCAGTACTTC
TRBJ2-1 | - | - | TRBV6-5 | CAGSYAGSSYNEQFF | TGTGCCGGCAGTTACGCGGGCAGCTCCTACAATGAGCAGTTCTTC
TRBJ2-6 | TRBD1 | - | TRBV7-9 | CASSHDRGDGANVLTF | TGTGCCAGCAGCCATGACAGGGGCGATGGGGCCAACGTCCTGACTTTC